The 6 T cell receptor beta chains below come from one sample, sequenced in a study of blood T cells in healthy people across ages. Combining a sample-barcoded 5' primer with a J-beta primer mix, a second PCR ran for 7 to 11 cycles. From the 5' RACE reads, TCRdb called clonotypes with MiXCR, one entry per CDR3 protein. The table has about 1.1 million distinct CDR3 sequences, less than 45% seen once. The material sequenced was blood. The receptors stem from a man aged 18 to 29 in good health.

CDR3 amino acids: CSVPGKEPETQYF. The CDR3 DNA is TGCAGTGTTCCGGGCAAAGAACCGGAGACCCAGTACTTC. The rearrangement joins TRBV20-1 to TRBJ2-5; D gene unclear. V lost 7 bases and J 5 bases, leaving 17 bases between the germline ends. The CDR3 extends over 13 amino acids. CDR1 is DFQATT and CDR2 is SNEGSKA in the germline V gene (reference sequence).

Points on this clonotype: The junction departs from germline at one end; a sequencing error may be responsible. The rearrangement joins TRBV20-1 to TRBJ2-1; possibly TRBD2 for D (5 bases). The CDR3 spans 16 residues. Germline loops: CDR1 DFQATT, CDR2 SNEGSKA (reference sequence). Here the CDR3 DNA reads TGCAGTGCTGGAGATCCCACGGGAAGCTCCTACAATGAGCAGTTCTTC. Amino acids: CSAGDPTGSSYNEQFF.

The V and J genes are TRBV12-5 and TRBJ2-1, with D possibly TRBD2 on 6 matching bases. The CDR3 runs to 14 residues. Germline lookup yields CDR1 LGHNT and CDR2 FRNRAP. V was pared by 0 bases and J by 9 bases, with 12 bases between. The CDR3: CASGLVPSGSEQFF. Here the CDR3 DNA reads TGTGCTAGTGGTTTGGTACCCTCCGGGAGTGAGCAGTTCTTC.

CDR3 DNA sequence: TGCAGTGCTAGACCCGTTCCCCAGGGGGTTGGAGCAGATACGCAGTATTTT. Amino acids: CSARPVPQGVGADTQYF. The gene calls are TRBV20-1 and TRBJ2-3; 7 nucleotides agree with TRBD1. The J segment lost 4 bases and the V segment lost 2 bases, leaving 15 bases of the junction unmatched. CDR1 DFQATT and CDR2 SNEGSKA come from the germline V gene (reference sequence). The CDR3 totals 17 residues.

This sequence joins TRBV27 and TRBJ1-6; no clear D gene. This CDR3 region has 14 residues. V lost 7 bases to trimming and J lost 9 bases, with 16 bases between them. Per germline, CDR1 MNHEY and CDR2 SMNVEV (reference sequence). CDR3 nucleotide sequence: TGTGCCAGCAACCAGGCCTTTGGAGGTTCACCCCTCCACTTT. This codes for CASNQAFGGSPLHF.

This clonotype was recorded at least ten times. The chain joins TRBV10-3 to TRBJ2-3; 10 nucleotides line up with TRBD2. CDR1 is ENHRY and CDR2 is SYGVKD in the germline V gene. Trimming at V came to 3 bases and at J to 5 bases, leaving 8 bases not matched to a gene. CDR3 length equals 16 residues. The CDR3 loop is CAISEASGGAQDTQYF. CDR3 sequence (DNA): TGTGCCATCAGTGAAGCGAGCGGGGGGGCCCAAGATACGCAGTATTTT.